This T cell receptor beta chain was captured by sequencing in a study of OX40 agonist ivuxolimab in advanced cancers. Generated by immunoSEQ multiplex PCR, the TCRdb table keeps only in-frame clones and is missing some. The sample shows some 97,000 clones, 85% to 90% of them seen only once. This CDR3 contains 15 residues. The V gene's germline CDR1 is KGHSH and CDR2 LQKENI. V was shortened by 3 bases and J by 2 bases, with 11 bases between the two germline ends. Source: CD4+ or CD8+ T cells sorted from blood, taken in a trial of the OX40 agonist ivuxolimab. The TCR sequence derives from an adult with an advanced solid tumor such as melanoma, head and neck, liver or kidney cancer. V usage is TRBV18 and J usage is TRBJ2-1; possibly TRBD2 for D (5 bases). The CDR3 DNA follows: TGTGCCAGCTCACCGAGGCCGGGGACCTACAATGAGCAGTTCTTC. As protein: CASSPRPGTYNEQFF.